These T cell receptor beta chains were read from a single sample in a study of blood T cell repertoires in COVID-19. Method: immunoSEQ multiplex PCR; TCRdb's copy keeps in-frame clones and lacks some. The profile shows about 270,000 clones, roughly nine tenths of them singletons. Sequencing was performed on PBMCs or T cells enriched from blood (not recorded which). These receptors originate from a woman aged 18-29 years who had recovered from COVID-19. Each CDR3 is given with its conserved first and last residue. Each record gives: D gene, V gene, clone size, J gene, CDR3 protein, CDR3 DNA. The D gene is left open where the match is weak. For some rows the clone size is stated as once, few or many, or as a class when expanded; others skip it.

-,TRBV12-5,-,TRBJ2-7,CASGSTGFLYEQYF,TGTGCTAGTGGTTCTACCGGGTTCCTCTACGAGCAGTACTTC
TRBD2,TRBV20-1,once,TRBJ2-5,CSASDSGVAGETQYF,TGCAGTGCTAGTGATAGCGGGGTGGCCGGAGAGACCCAGTACTTC
TRBD2,TRBV6-1,-,TRBJ2-7,CASSEAVGERGFSYEQYF,TGTGCCAGCAGTGAAGCCGTTGGGGAGCGGGGGTTTTCCTACGAGCAGTACTTC
TRBD2,TRBV9,once,TRBJ2-3,CASSPRWASGGLTQYF,TGTGCCAGCAGCCCCCGTTGGGCTAGCGGGGGCCTCACGCAGTATTTT
-,TRBV25-1,-,TRBJ2-7,CASSDQGYEQYF,TGTGCCAGCAGTGATCAGGGCTACGAGCAGTACTTC
-,TRBV7-9,many,TRBJ2-7,CASSRVGLYEQYF,TGTGCCAGCAGCCGCGTGGGACTCTACGAGCAGTACTTC
-,TRBV18,-,TRBJ2-6,CASSRQSSGANVLTF,TGTGCCAGCTCCCGACAGTCCTCTGGGGCCAACGTCCTGACTTTC
-,TRBV10-1,-,TRBJ2-1,CASSGEFYNEQFF,TGCGCCAGCAGTGGCGAATTCTACAATGAGCAGTTCTTC
-,TRBV19,-,TRBJ1-5,CASSTQAPGSQPQHF,TGTGCCAGTAGTACCCAGGCCCCCGGGAGTCAGCCCCAGCATTTT
TRBD2,TRBV15,-,TRBJ2-7,CATSANSGASYEQYF,TGTGCCACCAGCGCTAATAGCGGGGCTTCCTACGAGCAGTACTTC
-,TRBV10-2,-,TRBJ1-5,CASSGQFNQPQHF,TGCGCCAGCAGTGGACAGTTCAATCAGCCCCAGCATTTT